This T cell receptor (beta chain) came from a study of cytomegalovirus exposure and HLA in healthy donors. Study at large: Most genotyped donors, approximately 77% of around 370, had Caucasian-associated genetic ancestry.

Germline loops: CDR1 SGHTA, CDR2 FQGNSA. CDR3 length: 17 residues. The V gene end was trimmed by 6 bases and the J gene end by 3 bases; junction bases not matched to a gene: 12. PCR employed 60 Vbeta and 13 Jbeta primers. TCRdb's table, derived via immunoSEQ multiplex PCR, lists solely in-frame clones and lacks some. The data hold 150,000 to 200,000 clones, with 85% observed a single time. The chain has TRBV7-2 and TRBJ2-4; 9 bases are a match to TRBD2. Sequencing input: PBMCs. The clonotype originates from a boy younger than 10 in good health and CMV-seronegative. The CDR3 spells CASRRKIAGVGKNIQYF. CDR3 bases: TGTGCCAGCAGACGTAAAATAGCGGGAGTAGGCAAAAACATTCAGTACTTC.